A selection of T cell receptor beta chains follows, all from one sample in a study of cytomegalovirus exposure and HLA in healthy donors. Assay used: immunoSEQ multiplex PCR; TCRdb lists only in-frame clones, some missing. The sample holds around 110,000 clones. The specimen sequenced was PBMCs. The source is a man aged 35-49 years in good health and CMV-seropositive. CDR3s include the opening cysteine and the closing phenylalanine or tryptophan. The D gene is left open where the match is weak.

TRBV6-1	NA	TRBJ2-7	CASSEGGWYEQYF	TGTGCCAGCAGTGAGGGGGGTTGGTACGAGCAGTACTTC
TRBV28	NA	TRBJ1-1	CASLSGALNTEAFF	TGTGCCAGCCTTTCAGGGGCCCTGAACACTGAAGCTTTCTTT
TRBV28	TRBD1	TRBJ2-6	CASTRDRSWASGANVLTF	TGTGCCAGCACCCGGGACAGATCGTGGGCCTCTGGGGCCAACGTCCTGACTTTC
TRBV27	TRBD2	TRBJ2-7	CASSLSAPVGLAATSYEQYF	TGTGCCAGCAGTTTATCGGCGCCGGTGGGACTAGCGGCAACTTCCTACGAGCAGTACTTC
TRBV4-2	NA	TRBJ1-3	CASSQVLQSSGNTIYF	TGTGCCAGCAGCCAAGTCCTACAGAGCTCTGGAAACACCATATATTTT
TRBV9	NA	TRBJ2-1	CASSVDPPGQPMDEQFF	TGTGCCAGCAGCGTAGACCCCCCCGGACAGCCTATGGATGAGCAGTTCTTC
TRBV28	TRBD2	TRBJ2-7	CASSLVSAGVDYEQYF	TGTGCCAGCAGTTTAGTTTCAGCGGGGGTGGACTACGAGCAGTACTTC
TRBV4-1	NA	TRBJ2-7	CASSHPQGYEQYF	TGCGCCAGCAGCCATCCACAGGGCTACGAGCAGTACTTC
TRBV6-1	NA	TRBJ1-1	CASRIQGNTEAFF	TGTGCCAGCAGGATTCAGGGGAACACTGAAGCTTTCTTT
TRBV11-1	TRBD2	TRBJ2-7	CASSLLSGRSSYEQYF	TGTGCCAGCAGCCTCCTTAGCGGGAGGAGCTCCTACGAGCAGTACTTC
TRBV29-1	NA	TRBJ2-3	CSVAPSTDTQYF	TGCAGCGTTGCCCCAAGCACAGATACGCAGTATTTT
TRBV9	NA	TRBJ2-5	CASSPAGQVEEETQYF	TGTGCCAGCAGCCCAGCGGGACAGGTGGAGGAAGAGACCCAGTACTTC
TRBV5-5	TRBD2	TRBJ2-7	CASSLRLAGLYEQYF	TGTGCCAGCAGCTTACGACTAGCGGGACTTTACGAGCAGTACTTC
TRBV7-3	NA	TRBJ1-5	CASSGGRGSNQPQHF	TGTGCCAGCAGCGGCGGTCGGGGTAGCAATCAGCCCCAGCATTTT
TRBV29-1	TRBD2	TRBJ2-1	CSVDWTSSRSYNEQFF	TGCAGCGTTGATTGGACTAGCTCACGTTCCTACAATGAGCAGTTCTTC
TRBV10-2	NA	TRBJ1-1	CASSLGGGRGEAFF	TGCGCCAGCAGCCTCGGCGGGGGGCGCGGTGAAGCTTTCTTT
TRBV11-2	NA	TRBJ2-7	CASSIQGKNPAEQYF	TGTGCCAGCAGTATACAGGGCAAAAACCCCGCCGAGCAGTACTTC
TRBV5-6	TRBD1	TRBJ1-2	CASKQLTNSGTGNSYTF	TGTGCCAGCAAGCAGCTCACCAATTCCGGGACAGGGAATAGCTACACCTTC
TRBV19	NA	TRBJ2-7	CASSIEASYEQYF	TGTGCCAGTAGTATTGAGGCGTCCTACGAGCAGTACTTC
TRBV10-3	TRBD1	TRBJ1-5	CAIRPGQGGNQPQHF	TGTGCCATCAGGCCCGGACAGGGGGGCAATCAGCCCCAGCATTTT
TRBV9	NA	TRBJ2-2	CASSALTGELFF	TGTGCCAGCAGCGCACTCACCGGGGAGCTGTTTTTT
TRBV7-2	TRBD2	TRBJ2-7	CASSNPGLAAAAYEQYF	TGTGCCAGCAGCAACCCGGGGCTAGCGGCAGCCGCCTACGAGCAGTACTTC
TRBV7-9	NA	TRBJ2-7	CASSLQGTYEQYF	TGTGCCAGCAGCTTGCAGGGGACCTACGAGCAGTACTTC
TRBV4-1	NA	TRBJ2-7	CASSQIKAASYEQYF	TGCGCCAGCAGCCAAATCAAAGCGGCCTCCTACGAGCAGTACTTC
TRBV9	NA	TRBJ2-1	CASSVNPAVTGDSTNEQFF	TGTGCCAGCAGCGTCAACCCAGCCGTGACGGGAGACAGCACCAATGAGCAGTTCTTC
TRBV7-7	NA	TRBJ2-5	CASSLDGTTQETQYF	TGTGCTAGCAGCTTAGATGGGACAACCCAAGAGACCCAGTACTTC
TRBV2	NA	TRBJ2-2	CASSAIQYTGELFF	TGTGCCAGCAGTGCAATACAGTACACCGGGGAGCTGTTTTTT
TRBV7-3	TRBD1	TRBJ2-3	CASSLMGQGTDTQYF	TGTGCCAGCAGCTTAATGGGACAGGGAACAGATACGCAGTATTTT
TRBV2	NA	TRBJ2-7	CASSDNYEQYF	TGTGCCAGCAGTGACAACTACGAGCAGTACTTC
TRBV5-4	NA	TRBJ2-5	CASSFRGAGETQYF	TGTGCCAGCAGCTTTAGGGGCGCGGGGGAGACCCAGTACTTC
TRBV28	TRBD1	TRBJ2-7	CASRGQGVKYEQYF	TGTGCCAGCAGGGGACAGGGGGTGAAGTACGAGCAGTACTTC
TRBV5-1	TRBD1	TRBJ2-3	CASSSLRTGGTDTQYF	TGCGCCAGCAGCTCCCTTAGGACAGGAGGCACAGATACGCAGTATTTT
TRBV4-1	NA	TRBJ2-1	CASSQGYGNNEQFF	TGCGCCAGCAGCCAAGGGTACGGGAACAATGAGCAGTTCTTC
TRBV18	TRBD1	TRBJ1-1	CASSAGQGATEAFF	TGTGCCAGCTCGGCGGGACAGGGGGCCACTGAAGCTTTCTTT
TRBV11-2	TRBD1	TRBJ1-1	CASSLPDRGRTEAFF	TGTGCCAGCAGCTTACCGGACAGGGGGCGAACTGAAGCTTTCTTT
TRBV19	TRBD2	TRBJ2-7	CASSIPGTSGTYEQYF	TGTGCCAGTAGTATCCCCGGGACTAGCGGGACCTACGAGCAGTACTTC
TRBV18	NA	TRBJ2-2	CASSPGANFYTGELFF	TGTGCCAGCTCACCGGGAGCGAATTTTTACACCGGGGAGCTGTTTTTT
TRBV15	TRBD2	TRBJ2-1	CATSRAGGRINEQFF	TGTGCCACCAGCAGAGCTGGCGGGAGAATAAATGAGCAGTTCTTC
TRBV9	TRBD1	TRBJ2-7	CASSQQGTPTYEQYF	TGTGCCAGCAGCCAACAGGGGACGCCGACTTACGAGCAGTACTTC
TRBV2	NA	TRBJ2-1	CASSGVRGTYNEQFF	TGTGCCAGCAGTGGGGTAAGGGGGACCTACAATGAGCAGTTCTTC
TRBV9	TRBD1	TRBJ1-1	CASSVQGGLNTEAFF	TGTGCCAGCAGCGTCCAGGGGGGATTGAACACTGAAGCTTTCTTT